This note documents a single TCR beta chain sequence. The data were produced by immunoSEQ multiplex PCR, yet TCRdb's version contains in-frame clones alone and is incomplete. The sample contains roughly 700,000 clones, 88% of which appear only once. This entry comes from a study of shared T cell receptors in the human thymus. This CDR3 region has 17 residues. V was pared by 6 bases and J by 2 bases, with 21 bases between. Germline V CDR1 and CDR2: SNHLY, FYNNEI. Separately, the same data were catalogued under a study of human thymus T cells. That study adds: Among the donors, all were healthy Finnish infants having corrective surgery for congenital heart defects. The thymus tissue came from resections taken during corrective heart surgery. Related research described thymic repertoires that were highly overlapping among unrelated individuals.

J is TRBJ2-3 and V is TRBV2, with D maybe TRBD2 (6 bases). Sequencing used thymocytes. The clonotype was recovered from a boy in the first two years of life with a congenital heart defect. Written as DNA, the CDR3 is TGTGCCAGCAGGCAGAAACGGGAGCCTGCCCTCACAGATACGCAGTATTTT. It encodes CASRQKREPALTDTQYF.